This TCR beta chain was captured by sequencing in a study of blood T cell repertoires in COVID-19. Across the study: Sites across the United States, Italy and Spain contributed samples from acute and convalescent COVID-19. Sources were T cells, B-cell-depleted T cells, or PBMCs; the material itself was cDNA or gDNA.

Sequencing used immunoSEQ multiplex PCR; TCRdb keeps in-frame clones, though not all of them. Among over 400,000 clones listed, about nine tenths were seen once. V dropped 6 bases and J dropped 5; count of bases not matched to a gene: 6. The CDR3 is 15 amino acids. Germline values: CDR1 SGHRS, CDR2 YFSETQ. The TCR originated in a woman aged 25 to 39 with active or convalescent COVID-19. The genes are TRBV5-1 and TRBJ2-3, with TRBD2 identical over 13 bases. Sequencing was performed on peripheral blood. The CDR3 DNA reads TGCGCCAGCAAAGGACTAGCGGGAGTACAAGATACGCAGTATTTT. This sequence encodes CASKGLAGVQDTQYF.